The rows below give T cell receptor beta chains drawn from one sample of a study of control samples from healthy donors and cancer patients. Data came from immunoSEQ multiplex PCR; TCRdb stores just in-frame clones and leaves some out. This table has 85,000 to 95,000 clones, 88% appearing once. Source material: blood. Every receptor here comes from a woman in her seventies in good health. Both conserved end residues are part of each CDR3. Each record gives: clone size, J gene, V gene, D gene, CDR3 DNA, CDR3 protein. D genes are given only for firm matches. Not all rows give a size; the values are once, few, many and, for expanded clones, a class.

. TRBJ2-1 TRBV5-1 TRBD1 TGCGCCAGCAGCTCAGCAGGGGGCGCTCAGTTCTTC CASSSAGGAQFF
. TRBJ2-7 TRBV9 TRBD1 TGTGCCAGCAGCGTAGCACAGGGGATTAGCGAGCAGTACTTC CASSVAQGISEQYF
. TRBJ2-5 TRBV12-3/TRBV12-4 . TGTGCCAGCAGTTCACAAGGGACCCAGTACTTC CASSSQGTQYF
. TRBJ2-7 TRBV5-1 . TGCGCCAGCAGCTCGGACGGGTACGAGCAGTACTTC CASSSDGYEQYF
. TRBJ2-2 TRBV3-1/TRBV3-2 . TGTGCCAGCAGCCAAGGGCAGACTACTACCGGGGAGCTGTTTTTT CASSQGQTTTGELFF
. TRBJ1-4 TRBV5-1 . TGCGCCAGCAGCTTACAGCCAACTAATGAAAAACTGTTTTTT CASSLQPTNEKLFF
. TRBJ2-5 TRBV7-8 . TGTGCCAGCAGCCAGCCTCAAGCGGGAGAGACCCAGTACTTC CASSQPQAGETQYF
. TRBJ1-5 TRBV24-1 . TGTGCCACCAGTGATCAAGGGGTGGGACAGCCCCAGCATTTT CATSDQGVGQPQHF
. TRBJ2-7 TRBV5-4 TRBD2 TGTGCCAGCAGCCCGGGACTAGCGGGAGTGGGAGAGCAGTACTTC CASSPGLAGVGEQYF
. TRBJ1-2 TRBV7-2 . TGTGCCAGCAGCTTGGCACGAGCTAACTATGGCTACACCTTC CASSLARANYGYTF
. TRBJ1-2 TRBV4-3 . TGCGCCAGCAGCCAAGATCGCCTAACAGGCTACACCTTC CASSQDRLTGYTF
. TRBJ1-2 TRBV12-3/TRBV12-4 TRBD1 TGTGCCAGCAGCTCTGGACAGGGGTTTGGCTACACCTTC CASSSGQGFGYTF
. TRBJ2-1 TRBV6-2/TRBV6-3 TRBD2 TGTGCCAGCAGTTACACAGGGACTAGCTACAATGAGCAGTTCTTC CASSYTGTSYNEQFF
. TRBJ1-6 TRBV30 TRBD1 TGTGCCTGGAGAATACAGGGGGTCCTCAATTCACCCCTCCACTTT CAWRIQGVLNSPLHF
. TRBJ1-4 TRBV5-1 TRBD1 TGCGCCAGCAGCGTGGGACAGTATAATGAAAAACTGTTTTTT CASSVGQYNEKLFF
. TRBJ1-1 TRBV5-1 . TGCGCCAGCAGCTTGGCAGGGGCAGATAGAGCCAAAGCTTTCTTT CASSLAGADRAKAFF
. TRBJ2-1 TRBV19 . TGTGCCAGTAGTATGGGTGTGGGCCCCCTCAATGAGCAGTTCTTC CASSMGVGPLNEQFF
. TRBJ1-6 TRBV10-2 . TGCGCCAGCAGTGAGCGGACAGAGAATTCACCCCTCCACTTT CASSERTENSPLHF
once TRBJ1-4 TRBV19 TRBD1 TGTGCCAGTAGTCCTTTCTCCCAGGGGGAGGCTAATGAAAAACTGTTTTTT CASSPFSQGEANEKLFF
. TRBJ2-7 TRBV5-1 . TGCGCCAGCAACCAGGACGGGGGAGACTACGAGCAGTACTTC CASNQDGGDYEQYF
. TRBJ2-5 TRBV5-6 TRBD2 TGTGCCAGCAGCCCCTTTAGCGGGAGGCGGGGAGAGACCCAGTACTTC CASSPFSGRRGETQYF
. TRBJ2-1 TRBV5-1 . TGCGCCAGCAGCCTCTCCGGGACCACCTACAATGAGCAGTTCTTC CASSLSGTTYNEQFF
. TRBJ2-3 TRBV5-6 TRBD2 TGTGCCAGCTCCCTGGCTAGCGGGGGGTCTACGCAGTATTTT CASSLASGGSTQYF
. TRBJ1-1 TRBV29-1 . TGCAGCGTTGGCCAAAACACTGAAGCTTTCTTT CSVGQNTEAFF
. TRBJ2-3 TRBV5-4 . TGTGCCAGCAGCATTCAAGATACGCAGTATTTT CASSIQDTQYF
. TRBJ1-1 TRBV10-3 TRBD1 TGTGCCATTAGGGACAGCATGAACACTGAAGCTTTCTTT CAIRDSMNTEAFF
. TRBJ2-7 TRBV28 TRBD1 TGTGCCAGCAGCCGACAGGGGAGCTCCTACGAGCAGTACTTC CASSRQGSSYEQYF
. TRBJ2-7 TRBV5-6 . TGTGCCAGCAGCTTGAGAGGGCCCTCTTACGAGCAGTACTTC CASSLRGPSYEQYF
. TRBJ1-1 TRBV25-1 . TGTGCCAGCAGTGCAGGGGTCTTATTCCACACTGAAGCTTTCTTT CASSAGVLFHTEAFF
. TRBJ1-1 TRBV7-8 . TGTGCCAGCAGCCTCGCCTTGGGAGGGACTGAAGCTTTCTTT CASSLALGGTEAFF
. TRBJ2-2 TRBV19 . TGTGCCAGTAGTAGTAGATACGGGGAGCTGTTTTTT CASSSRYGELFF
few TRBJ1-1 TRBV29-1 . TGCAGCGCCAAAGGCGGGGGGCTGAGGGAGAACACTGAAGCTTTCTTT CSAKGGGLRENTEAFF
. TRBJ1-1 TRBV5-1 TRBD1 TGCGCCAGCAGCGCTTCCGGGACAGGGGTTAATGGTGAAGCTTTCTTT CASSASGTGVNGEAFF
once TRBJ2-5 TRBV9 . TGTGCCAGCAGCGTAGACCCCCCTGGCGGACTTTATGAGACCCAGTACTTC CASSVDPPGGLYETQYF
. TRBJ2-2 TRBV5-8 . TGTGCCAGCTTGGAGGGGGTCTACGCGAACACCGGGGAGCTGTTTTTT CASLEGVYANTGELFF
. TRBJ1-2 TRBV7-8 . TGTGCCAGCAGCTTAGTGTCTTGGAATTCCTATGGCTACACCTTC CASSLVSWNSYGYTF
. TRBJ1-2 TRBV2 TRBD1 TGTGCCAGCCATTTTAGACAGGGCGGTGGCTACACCTTC CASHFRQGGGYTF
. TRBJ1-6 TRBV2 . TGTGCCAGCAGTGTTGGTTCACCCCTCCACTTT CASSVGSPLHF
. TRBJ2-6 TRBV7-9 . TGTGCCAGCAGCTTAGGCGGGTTTGACTTTGGGGCCAACGTCCTGACTTTC CASSLGGFDFGANVLTF
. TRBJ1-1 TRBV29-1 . TGCAGCGTTGAAGGAAGTGGGGGATCGGTGATAGGGAACACTGAAGCTTTCTTT CSVEGSGGSVIGNTEAFF
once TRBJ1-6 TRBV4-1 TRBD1 TGCGCCAGCAGCCAGTTCTCCGGGACAGGGGGTTCACCCCTCCACTTT CASSQFSGTGGSPLHF
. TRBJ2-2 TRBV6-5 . TGTGCCAGCTTAGCAGCCACCGGGGAGCTGTTTTTT CASLAATGELFF
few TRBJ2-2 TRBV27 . TGTGCCAGCAGCCGAACCTGGGGGGGCCAGGGCGGGGAGCTGTTTTTT CASSRTWGGQGGELFF
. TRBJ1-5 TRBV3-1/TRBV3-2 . TGTGCCAGCAGCCCGGGACCCTCAGCTAATCAGCCCCAGCATTTT CASSPGPSANQPQHF
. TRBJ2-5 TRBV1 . TGCACCAGCAAGGGGACTAGACAGGAGACCCAGTACTTC CTSKGTRQETQYF
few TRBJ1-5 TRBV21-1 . TGTGCCAGCAGCCCCTTAGACAGCAATCAGCCCCAGCATTTT CASSPLDSNQPQHF
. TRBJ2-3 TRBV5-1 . TGCGCCAGCAGCAGGGTCGATGGGGATACGCAGTATTTT CASSRVDGDTQYF
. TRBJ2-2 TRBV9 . TGTGCCAGCAGCGGCAACACCGGGGAGCTGTTTTTT CASSGNTGELFF
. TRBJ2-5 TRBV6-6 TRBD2 TGTGCCAGCAGTCCCGGGACTAGCGGGAGGTGGGGAGAGACCCAGTACTTC CASSPGTSGRWGETQYF
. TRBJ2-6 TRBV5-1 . TGCGCCAGCAGCTTGGACACTGGGGCCAACGTCCTGACTTTC CASSLDTGANVLTF
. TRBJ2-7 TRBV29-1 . TGCAGCGCGACGGGTGATACCTACGAGCAGTACTTC CSATGDTYEQYF
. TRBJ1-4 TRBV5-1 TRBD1 TGCGCCAGCAGCATCGGACAGGCAACTAATGAAAAACTGTTTTTT CASSIGQATNEKLFF
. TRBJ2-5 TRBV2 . TGTGCCAGCAGTGAGGTTGGAGGTCTGGGGACCCAGTACTTC CASSEVGGLGTQYF
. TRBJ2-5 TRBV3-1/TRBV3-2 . TGTGCCAGCAGCCAAGGGCGGGAGACCCAGTACTTC CASSQGRETQYF
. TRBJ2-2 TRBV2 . TGTGCCAGCACTCAGATGGCTAGCGCCACCGGGGAGCTGTTTTTT CASTQMASATGELFF